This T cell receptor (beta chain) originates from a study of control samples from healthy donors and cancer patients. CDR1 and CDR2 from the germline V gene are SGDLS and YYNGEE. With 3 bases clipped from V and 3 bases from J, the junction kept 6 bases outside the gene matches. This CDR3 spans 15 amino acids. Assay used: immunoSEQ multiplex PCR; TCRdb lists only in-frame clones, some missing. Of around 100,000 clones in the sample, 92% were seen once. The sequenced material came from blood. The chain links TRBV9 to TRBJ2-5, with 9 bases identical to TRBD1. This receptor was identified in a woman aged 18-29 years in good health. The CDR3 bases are TGTGCCAGCAGCGGACCCGGGACAGGGAAAGAGACCCAGTACTTC. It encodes CASSGPGTGKETQYF. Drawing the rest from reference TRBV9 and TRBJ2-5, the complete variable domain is DSGVTQTPKHLITATGQRVTLRCSPRSGDLSVYWYQQSLDQGLQFLIQYYNGEERAKGNILERFSAQQFPDLHSELNLSSLELGDSALYFCASSGPGTGKETQYFGPGTRLLVL.